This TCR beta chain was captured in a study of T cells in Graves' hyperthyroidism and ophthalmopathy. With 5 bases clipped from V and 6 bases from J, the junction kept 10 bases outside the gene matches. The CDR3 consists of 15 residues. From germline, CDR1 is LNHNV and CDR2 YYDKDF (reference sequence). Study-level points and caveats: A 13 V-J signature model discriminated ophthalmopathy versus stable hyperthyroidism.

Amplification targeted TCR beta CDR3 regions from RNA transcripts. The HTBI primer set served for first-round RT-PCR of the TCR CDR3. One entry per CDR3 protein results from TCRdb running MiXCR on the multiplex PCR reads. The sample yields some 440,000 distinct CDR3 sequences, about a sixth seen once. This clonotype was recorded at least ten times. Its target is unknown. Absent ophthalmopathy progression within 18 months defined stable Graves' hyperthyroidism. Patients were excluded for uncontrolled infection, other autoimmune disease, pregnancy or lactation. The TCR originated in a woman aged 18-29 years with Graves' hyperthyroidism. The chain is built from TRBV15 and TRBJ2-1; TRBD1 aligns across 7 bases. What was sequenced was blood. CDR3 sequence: CATSRSRGLANEQFF. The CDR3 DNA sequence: TGTGCCACCAGCCGCTCCAGGGGGTTAGCCAATGAGCAGTTCTTC.